The 6 T cell receptor beta chains presented below share a single source sample, sequenced in a study of T cells in localized non-small cell lung cancer. TCRdb's copy holds only in-frame clones and misses some; the assay was immunoSEQ multiplex PCR. The sample includes some 49,000 clones, 80% to 85% seen only once; the top ten take roughly 18%. Sequencing used peripheral blood mononuclear cells, obtained before any cancer treatment. These receptors were collected from a man between 35 and 75 years old with stage III lung adenocarcinoma.

CDR3 protein: CASRRRDTNKETQYF. The CDR3 bases are TGTGCCAGCAGGCGCCGGGACACCAATAAAGAGACCCAGTACTTC. The chain carries TRBV5-8 and TRBJ2-5; weak D call: TRBD1 (6 bases). The CDR3 is made up of 15 amino acids. The germline V gene has CDR1 SGHTS and CDR2 YDEGEE. V lost 5 bases to trimming and J lost 3 bases, with 17 bases between them.

This rearrangement joins TRBV5-1 to TRBJ2-3; TRBD1 matches 7 bases. This CDR3 is 13 amino acids long. Germline V gene sequence: CDR1 SGHRS, CDR2 YFSETQ. V trimming: 5 bases; J trimming: 6 bases; junction bases outside the gene matches: 6. The CDR3 sequence: CASSSDRVDTQYF. As DNA, the CDR3 is TGCGCCAGCAGTTCTGACAGGGTGGATACGCAGTATTTT.

The chain uses TRBV9 and TRBJ2-7; 7 bases are shared with TRBD1. Germline V gives CDR1 SGDLS, CDR2 YYNGEE. J was trimmed by 7 bases and V by 2 bases; bases with no gene match: 9. The CDR3 is made up of 14 amino acids. This chain's CDR3 is CASSVGTAWSEQYF. For the CDR3, the DNA is TGTGCCAGCAGCGTTGGGACAGCATGGAGTGAGCAGTACTTC. The whole variable domain, remainder taken from reference TRBV9 and TRBJ2-7, is DSGVTQTPKHLITATGQRVTLRCSPRSGDLSVYWYQQSLDQGLQFLIQYYNGEERAKGNILERFSAQQFPDLHSELNLSSLELGDSALYFCASSVGTAWSEQYFGPGTRLTVT.

The chain uses TRBV7-8 and TRBJ1-2; D is uncertain. CDR3 size: 14 residues. The germline CDR1 and CDR2 sequences are SGHVS and FQNEAQ. The V end lost 2 bases, the J end lost 0 bases, and 7 bases lay between the germline ends. Here the CDR3 DNA reads TGTGCCAGCAGCTTATCCCGAACTAACTATGGCTACACCTTC. It yields the protein CASSLSRTNYGYTF.

The chain links TRBV5-6 to TRBJ2-7; D tentatively fits TRBD1 or TRBD2 (5 bases each). V was trimmed by 3 bases and J by 3 bases, leaving 7 bases between them. The CDR3 extends over 12 amino acids. From germline, CDR1 is SGHDT and CDR2 YYEEEE. The CDR3 DNA follows: TGTGCCAGCAGCTGGGGGAGCTACGAGCAGTACTTC. Its translation is CASSWGSYEQYF.

The chain combines TRBV6-5 with TRBJ1-3, with TRBD1 matching 8 bases. With V trimmed by 2 bases and J by 4 bases, 1 base remained unmatched. CDR1 is MNHEY, CDR2 SVGAGI, per germline. The CDR3 extends over 14 amino acids. This CDR3 is CASSYGTGGNTIYF. The DNA for the CDR3 is TGTGCCAGCAGTTACGGGACAGGAGGAAACACCATATATTTT.